The 24 T cell receptor beta chains below all came from one sample that was sequenced in a study of blood T cell repertoires in COVID-19. Assay: immunoSEQ multiplex PCR; the TCRdb copy retains only in-frame clones and omits some. The profile shows some 190,000 clones, 86% of them singletons. The sample consisted of PBMCs or T cells enriched from blood (not recorded which). These receptors were taken from a middle-aged woman in a cohort exposed to, infected with or recovered from COVID-19 (not recorded which).

This chain joins TRBV4-1 and TRBJ2-3, with D possibly matching TRBD1 (5 bases). The germline V and J ends were trimmed by 0 bases and 6 bases, with 28 bases remaining between them. Germline V CDR1 and CDR2: MGHRA, YSYEKL. This CDR3 is 20 amino acids long. CDR3 loop: CASSQDRTGAYTEYTDTQYF. Written as DNA, the CDR3 is TGCGCCAGCAGCCAAGATCGAACAGGCGCTTACACGGAATACACTGATACGCAGTATTTT.

The V call is TRBV12-3 or TRBV12-4, the J call TRBJ2-1; 9 bases fit TRBD2. This CDR3 contains 12 residues. Unmatched junction bases numbered 0, after V lost 8 bases and J lost 4 bases. Here the CDR3 DNA reads TGTGCCAGCCTAGCGGGGTACAATGAGCAGTTCTTC. As protein: CASLAGYNEQFF.

The gene calls are TRBV5-1 and TRBJ1-5; D not certain. Trimming removed 3 bases from V and 0 bases from J, with 7 bases in between. The CDR3 consists of 14 residues. CDR1 SGHRS and CDR2 YFSETQ come from the germline V gene. CDR3: CASSSGISNQPQHF. In nucleotides, the CDR3 is TGCGCCAGCAGCTCGGGAATTAGCAATCAGCCCCAGCATTTT.

The chain employs TRBV9 and TRBJ2-3; 9 positions match TRBD2. This CDR3 has 16 amino acids. The trim removed 3 bases at V and 6 bases at J, leaving 11 bases unmatched. Per the germline V gene, CDR1 is SGDLS and CDR2 is YYNGEE. CDR3 coding DNA: TGTGCCAGCAGCGATACTAGCGGGTGGACGCCGGATACGCAGTATTTT. Its translation is CASSDTSGWTPDTQYF.

This clone appeared a few times. The chain links TRBV4-1 to TRBJ2-7; D is uncertain. The germline V gene encodes CDR1 MGHRA and CDR2 YSYEKL. V shed 0 bases and J shed 1 base, with 7 bases lying between them. This CDR3 comprises 14 residues. CDR3 sequence reads: CASSQDSRSYEQYF. The CDR3 nucleotides are TGCGCCAGCAGCCAAGACTCGCGTTCCTACGAGCAGTACTTC.

This chain uses TRBV5-8 with TRBJ1-5, with TRBD1 as a possible D gene (6 bases). The germline V gene has CDR1 SGHTS and CDR2 YDEGEE. Trimming pared 3 bases from V and 2 bases from J, leaving 15 bases between. The CDR3 runs to 16 residues. The CDR3 DNA reads TGTGCCAGCAGCTGGGGGACCGGGGGGCGCAATCAGCCCCAGCATTTT. Its translation: CASSWGTGGRNQPQHF.

The J gene is TRBJ1-5, the V gene TRBV4-1; D perhaps matches TRBD1 (6 bases). Germline V CDR1 and CDR2: MGHRA, YSYEKL. V was pared by 5 bases and J by 3 bases, with 11 bases between. The CDR3 spans 14 residues. The CDR3 loop reads CASSTRDNNQPQHF. As DNA, the CDR3 is TGCGCCAGCAGCACCCGGGACAACAATCAGCCCCAGCATTTT.

The V gene is TRBV25-1, the J gene TRBJ2-5; D remains unclear. Germline CDR1 reads MGHDK; CDR2 reads SYGVNS. CDR3 size: 13 residues. Trimming removed 1 base at V and 5 bases at J, with 8 bases between. The CDR3 reads CASSESVLETQYF. As DNA, the CDR3 is TGTGCCAGCAGTGAATCCGTTCTGGAGACCCAGTACTTC.

The rearrangement uses TRBV3-1 (or the pseudogene TRBV3-2) and TRBJ2-5; 16 positions match TRBD2. V was clipped by 7 bases and J by 4 bases; unmatched bases: 9. CDR1 is LGHDT and CDR2 is YNNKEL in the germline V gene (reference sequence). The CDR3 consists of 17 residues. This chain's CDR3 is CASIPGTSGRGAETQYF. CDR3 DNA sequence: TGTGCCAGCATCCCCGGGACTAGCGGGAGGGGGGCAGAGACCCAGTACTTC.

J is TRBJ1-1 and V is TRBV19, with D possibly being TRBD1 (6 bases). CDR1 and CDR2 (germline): LNHDA, SQIVND (reference sequence). Between the trimmed V and J ends, which lost 6 bases and 2 bases, there was a span of 16 bases. This CDR3 region has 15 residues. CDR3: CASRYGGLGNTEAFF. The DNA for the CDR3 is TGTGCCAGTAGGTATGGGGGCCTAGGAAACACTGAAGCTTTCTTT.

The chain recombines TRBV13 with TRBJ1-1, with a weak D call TRBD1 (5 bases). CDR1 and CDR2 (germline): PRHDT, FYEKMQ (reference sequence). V was clipped by 6 bases and J by 0 bases, with 17 bases between them. This CDR3 is 16 amino acids long. The CDR3 DNA sequence: TGTGCCAGCAGTCTCGGGGGAGGGCGTATGAACACTGAAGCTTTCTTT. Translating it yields CASSLGGGRMNTEAFF.

V gene TRBV19 combines with J gene TRBJ1-1; D is unclear. The V and J ends lost 2 bases and 6 bases respectively, with 19 bases between them. Germline V lookup: CDR1 LNHDA, CDR2 SQIVND (reference sequence). The CDR3 runs to 16 residues. CDR3: CASSIRVASPQAEAFF. As DNA, the CDR3 is TGTGCCAGTAGTATAAGGGTAGCGAGTCCTCAAGCTGAAGCTTTCTTT.

V gene TRBV7-8 combines with J gene TRBJ1-2, with a weak D call TRBD1 (5 bases). The CDR3 spans 13 residues. Germline CDR1 and CDR2: SGHVS and FQNEAQ. Trimming removed 5 bases from V and 4 bases from J, with 11 bases in between. CDR3 sequence: CASSLRVVYGYTF. DNA of the CDR3: TGTGCCAGCAGCCTCAGGGTGGTCTATGGCTACACCTTC.

The gene calls are TRBV5-1 and TRBJ1-1; 12 bases are shared with TRBD1. The CDR3 has 16 residues. V lost 4 bases, J lost 4 bases, and 8 bases stayed unmatched. Germline V CDR1 and CDR2: SGHRS, YFSETQ. The CDR3 DNA reads as TGCGCCAGCAGCGCGGGACAGGGGGCAATTGGCACTGAAGCTTTCTTT. Its protein is CASSAGQGAIGTEAFF.

The rearrangement joins TRBV3-1 (or the pseudogene TRBV3-2) to TRBJ1-6; weak D call: TRBD1 (5 bases). The CDR3 length is 15 residues. Germline CDR1 is LGHDT and CDR2 is YNNKEL (reference sequence). V was shortened by 1 base and J by 8 bases, with 12 bases between the two germline ends. This CDR3 reads CASSQGQGGYSPLHF. The DNA of the CDR3 is TGTGCCAGCAGCCAAGGGCAGGGTGGTTATTCACCCCTCCACTTT.

This clone was found a few times. This rearrangement joins TRBV28 to TRBJ1-5; TRBD1 matches at 9 bases. V trimming: 6 bases; J trimming: 4 bases; junction bases outside the gene matches: 1. This CDR3 comprises 13 residues. CDR1 is MDHEN and CDR2 is SYDVKM in the germline V gene. For the CDR3, the DNA is TGTGCCAGCAGGACAGGGGGAAATCAGCCCCAGCATTTT. Translation: CASRTGGNQPQHF.

This clone has a handful of counts. This chain connects TRBV13 to TRBJ2-4; possibly TRBD1 for D (5 bases). Germline values: CDR1 PRHDT, CDR2 FYEKMQ (reference sequence). Deletions cut 0 bases from V and 5 bases from J, with 8 bases between. CDR3 length equals 14 residues. The CDR3 nucleotides read TGTGCCAGCAGCTTAGGCGCAGGGCAAAACATTCAGTACTTC. It encodes CASSLGAGQNIQYF. The full variable domain, in which reference TRBV13 and TRBJ2-4 provide the parts outside the CDR3, is AAGVIQSPRHLIKEKRETATLKCYPIPRHDTVYWYQQGPGQDPQFLISFYEKMQSDKGSIPDRFSAQQFSDYHSELNMSSLELGDSALYFCASSLGAGQNIQYFGAGTRLSVL.

This clone was seen just once. The chain uses TRBV9 and TRBJ1-2; D gene uncertain. Trimming took off 3 bases at V and 1 base at J, with 13 bases between the two ends. The CDR3 spans 15 residues. Germline V CDR1 and CDR2: SGDLS, YYNGEE. Here the CDR3 reads CASSARPGVNYGYTF. The CDR3 DNA reads TGTGCCAGCAGCGCCCGCCCCGGGGTTAACTATGGCTACACCTTC.

This clone has more than one count but fewer than ten. This sequence joins TRBV29-1 and TRBJ2-1; D is uncertain. Trimming removed 1 base from V and 8 bases from J, with 9 bases in between. The germline gives CDR1 SQVTM, CDR2 ANQGSEA. This CDR3 is built from 12 residues. CDR3 in DNA: TGCAGCGTTGAAGCTAATTCGGATGAGCAGTTCTTC. It yields the protein CSVEANSDEQFF.

The chain links TRBV4-1 to TRBJ2-3; D gene uncertain. This CDR3 is built from 15 residues. Germline values: CDR1 MGHRA, CDR2 YSYEKL. V was clipped by 0 bases and J by 0 bases, with 7 bases between them. CDR3 loop: CASSQDAISTDTQYF. CDR3 DNA: TGCGCCAGCAGCCAAGACGCGATTAGCACAGATACGCAGTATTTT.

The chain has TRBV9 and TRBJ2-2; 7 bases are a match to TRBD1. The V gene's germline CDR1 is SGDLS and CDR2 YYNGEE. This CDR3 contains 15 residues. Losses at the gene ends were 3 bases for V and 0 bases for J; bases not matched to a gene: 2. CDR3 coding DNA: TGTGCCAGCAGCGGAACAGGGGCGAACACCGGGGAGCTGTTTTTT. Residues: CASSGTGANTGELFF. Full variable domain (outside the CDR3, taken from reference TRBV9 and TRBJ2-2): DSGVTQTPKHLITATGQRVTLRCSPRSGDLSVYWYQQSLDQGLQFLIQYYNGEERAKGNILERFSAQQFPDLHSELNLSSLELGDSALYFCASSGTGANTGELFFGEGSRLTVL.

This sequence joins TRBV5-1 and TRBJ2-1, with 8 bases matching TRBD1. The CDR3 covers 17 residues. CDR1 and CDR2 (germline): SGHRS, YFSETQ. The ends lost 3 bases at V and 3 bases at J; junction bases unmatched: 11. CDR3 protein: CASSSGPTGVGYNEQFF. The CDR3 DNA is TGCGCCAGCAGCTCCGGTCCGACAGGGGTGGGCTACAATGAGCAGTTCTTC.

As concerns this clone: One end of the junction is discordant with germline, which a read error may explain. The gene calls are TRBV5-6 and TRBJ2-3, with 7 bases aligning to TRBD2. Per the germline V gene, CDR1 is SGHDT and CDR2 is YYEEEE. The CDR3 spans 14 residues. The CDR3 coding sequence is TGTGCCAACAGCTTGGGAGGGCACACAGATACGCAGTATTTT. It is translated as CANSLGGHTDTQYF.

V is TRBV9 and J is TRBJ1-2; 8 bases align to TRBD1. With V trimmed by 3 bases and J by 0 bases, 4 bases remained unmatched. The germline V gene has CDR1 SGDLS and CDR2 YYNGEE. The CDR3 sequence is 15 residues long. CDR3 sequence: CASSAGTGANYGYTF. CDR3 nucleotide sequence: TGTGCCAGCAGCGCCGGGACAGGTGCTAACTATGGCTACACCTTC.